One sample yielded the 16 T cell receptor beta chains listed below, sequenced in a study of PD-L1 blockade in urothelial cancer. Data came from immunoSEQ multiplex PCR; TCRdb stores just in-frame clones and leaves some out. The sample comprises under 55,000 clones, under 90% of which are singletons, and roughly 2.9% rests with the top ten. Time point here: pretreatment peripheral blood. This sample comprised PBMCs, obtained around atezolizumab (anti-PD-L1) treatment. These receptors originate from a man in his sixties or seventies with urothelial cancer.

The chain employs TRBV6-6 and TRBJ2-1, with TRBD2 matching 8 bases. V dropped 7 bases and J dropped 8; count of bases not matched to a gene: 7. The germline CDR1 and CDR2 sequences are MNHNY and SVGAGI (reference sequence). CDR3 length: 13 residues. In DNA, the CDR3 is TGTGCCAGCACCCTAGCGGGTCGCGATGAGCAGTTCTTC. Amino acids: CASTLAGRDEQFF.

The CDR3 DNA sequence: TGTGCCAGCAGCTCCCAAACCGGGACAACTACCGGGGAGCTGTTTTTT. It codes for CASSSQTGTTTGELFF. The chain couples TRBV7-9 to TRBJ2-2; weak D call: TRBD1 (6 bases). Germline CDR1 SEHNR, CDR2 FQNEAQ (reference sequence). The CDR3 consists of 16 residues. V shed 4 bases and J shed 5 bases, with 17 bases lying between them.

V is TRBV6-4 and J is TRBJ1-6; D gene unclear. Trimming cost V 0 bases and J 11 bases, with 8 bases left between them. CDR1 and CDR2 (germline): MRHNA, SNTAGT. This CDR3 comprises 13 residues. CDR3 DNA: TGTGCCAGCAGTGACTCGGGCCGGCCACCCCTCCACTTT. Translating gives CASSDSGRPPLHF.

The V and J genes are TRBV9 and TRBJ2-5; TRBD2 agrees at 16 bases. The V gene's germline CDR1 is SGDLS and CDR2 YYNGEE. With V trimmed by 2 bases and J by 5 bases, 6 bases remained unmatched. The CDR3 contains 17 residues. CDR3 protein: CASSVGTSGRARETQYF. The CDR3 DNA reads TGTGCCAGCAGCGTTGGGACTAGCGGGAGGGCCAGGGAGACCCAGTACTTC.

This clone was seen many times. The rearrangement links TRBV19 to TRBJ1-1; 8 positions agree with TRBD1. Germline CDR1 and CDR2: LNHDA and SQIVND (reference sequence). CDR3 length: 16 residues. With V trimmed by 3 bases and J by 4 bases, 10 bases remained unmatched. CDR3: CASSILQGARSTEAFF. CDR3 coding DNA: TGTGCCAGTAGTATTCTCCAGGGGGCGCGTAGCACTGAAGCTTTCTTT.

This clone was observed once. The chain links TRBV4-3 to TRBJ1-3; 7 bases fit TRBD1. The CDR3 runs 14 residues. V was pared by 6 bases and J by 3 bases, with 5 bases of the junction left unmatched. CDR1 is LGHNA, CDR2 YSLEER, per germline. The CDR3 sequence: CASSTGVNGNTIYF. In DNA, the CDR3 is TGCGCCAGCAGTACAGGGGTAAATGGAAACACCATATATTTT.

The chain employs TRBV19 and TRBJ1-5; perhaps TRBD1 as D (5 bases). V was cut by 5 bases and J by 1 base, with 15 bases left in between. The CDR3 is 16 amino acids. Germline lookup yields CDR1 LNHDA and CDR2 SQIVND (reference sequence). DNA for the CDR3: TGTGCCAGTAGTCCCTTGGGAGGGGCAAGCAATCAGCCCCAGCATTTT. Its protein is CASSPLGGASNQPQHF.

V and J are TRBV7-2 and TRBJ1-2; 7 bases agree with TRBD1. Germline CDR1 SGHTA, CDR2 FQGNSA. CDR3 size: 15 residues. V shed 1 base, J shed 7 bases, and the junction held 9 bases outside the gene matches. The CDR3 DNA reads as TGTGCCAGCAGCTTAGGGGACAGCTCATACCTTGGCTACACCTTC. Translation gives CASSLGDSSYLGYTF.

The chain uses TRBV25-1 and TRBJ2-2; 8 nucleotides line up with TRBD1. CDR3 length equals 16 residues. Germline CDR1 MGHDK, CDR2 SYGVNS. Germline trimming cut 1 base from V and 7 bases from J; bases unmatched to any gene: 8. CDR3 amino acids: CASSESSRGQDGELFF. CDR3 sequence (DNA): TGTGCCAGCAGTGAATCCTCCAGGGGGCAGGACGGGGAGCTGTTTTTT. Combining the CDR3 with reference TRBV25-1 and TRBJ2-2 gives the whole variable domain EADIYQTPRYLVIGTGKKITLECSQTMGHDKMYWYQQDPGMELHLIHYSYGVNSTEKGDLSSESTVSRIRTEHFPLTLESARPSHTSQYLCASSESSRGQDGELFFGEGSRLTVL.

The V call is TRBV13, the J call TRBJ1-2; D may be TRBD1 (6 bases). This CDR3 spans 12 amino acids. Trimming took 5 bases from V and 8 from J, leaving 12 bases between them. Germline V gene data show CDR1 as PRHDT and CDR2 as FYEKMQ (reference sequence). Here the CDR3 reads CASSLHGQGYTF. CDR3 in DNA: TGTGCCAGCAGCCTCCACGGACAGGGCTACACCTTC.

The rearrangement uses TRBV7-2 and TRBJ2-5; TRBD2 might be the D (5 bases). Germline loops: CDR1 SGHTA, CDR2 FQGNSA. V was trimmed by 6 bases and J by 7 bases, leaving 12 bases between them. There are 12 residues in the CDR3. The CDR3 DNA reads TGTGCCAGCAGACTAGTTCCCCGGACCCAGTACTTC. This gives the protein CASRLVPRTQYF.

The chain's CDR3 is CASRRRNQETQYF. The CDR3 region has the DNA TGTGCCAGTAGGAGGCGGAACCAAGAGACCCAGTACTTC. This sequence joins TRBV19 and TRBJ2-5; D call uncertain. This CDR3 has 13 amino acids. Trimming stripped 6 bases from V and 0 bases from J, with 8 bases between. Germline loops: CDR1 LNHDA, CDR2 SQIVND (reference sequence).

V and J are TRBV5-6 and TRBJ1-2; D unresolved. The CDR3 has 13 amino acids. V gave up 2 bases and J gave up 4 bases, with 9 bases separating them. Germline CDR1 reads SGHDT; CDR2 reads YYEEEE. The CDR3 sequence is CASSFGDFYGYTF. The CDR3 DNA sequence: TGTGCCAGCAGCTTCGGTGATTTCTATGGCTACACCTTC.

The chain is built from TRBV19 and TRBJ1-2; tentative D call: TRBD1 (6 bases). Trimming took off 5 bases at V and 6 bases at J, with 19 bases between the two ends. The CDR3 length is 15 residues. Germline CDR1 reads LNHDA; CDR2 reads SQIVND (reference sequence). The CDR3 DNA is TGTGCCAGTAGTCCGCGACAGGCAATCGTCGATGGCTACACCTTC. Amino acid sequence: CASSPRQAIVDGYTF.

The count of this clone is one. The chain joins TRBV2 to TRBJ1-2; D is ambiguous. CDR3 length: 13 residues. Trimming took 7 bases from V and 3 from J, leaving 12 bases between them. CDR1 and CDR2 from the germline V gene are SNHLY and FYNNEI. This chain's CDR3 is CASKSGAYYGYTF. DNA for the CDR3: TGTGCCAGCAAATCGGGAGCGTACTATGGCTACACCTTC.

This sequence joins TRBV10-3 and TRBJ2-5; TRBD1 matches 7 bases. After removal of 6 bases from V and 1 base from J, the junction contained 2 bases not matched to a gene. From germline, CDR1 is ENHRY and CDR2 SYGVKD. This CDR3 is 13 amino acids long. The CDR3 is CAISGTAQETQYF. The CDR3 DNA sequence: TGTGCCATCAGCGGGACAGCCCAAGAGACCCAGTACTTC.